The present entry profiles one TCR beta chain with its context. This sample stems from a study of cytomegalovirus exposure and HLA in healthy donors. This table comes from immunoSEQ multiplex PCR, and its TCRdb copy is limited to in-frame clones, with some not included. Of 110,000 or so clones in the sample, around 89% are singletons; the top ten hold 1.5% to 2%. Germline-derived CDR1 and CDR2 are LNHDA and SQIVND (reference sequence). The CDR3 has 16 amino acids. V was cut by 6 bases and J by 1 base, with 18 bases left in between. Sequencing was done on a sample of PBMCs. The chain couples TRBV19 to TRBJ1-1; the D gene is possibly TRBD1 (5 bases). The sequence was collected from a man younger than 30 in good health and CMV-seronegative. The CDR3 protein is CASRGPRGFANTEAFF. The CDR3 coding sequence is TGTGCCAGTAGAGGGCCTCGGGGGTTTGCGAACACTGAAGCTTTCTTT.